Below, 30 T cell receptor beta chains from the same sample are listed, as sequenced in a study of T cell clones after liver transplantation. The assay was immunoSEQ multiplex PCR, and TCRdb's table has in-frame clones only and misses some. The sample holds 55,000 to 75,000 clones; 70% to 80% are singletons and the top ten take 2.8%. Sequencing used CD4+ T cells from blood, obtained at the approximately 16-month timepoint. Receptor source: a human patient who received a liver transplant. A subset of T cells may come from the graft donor.

A single count supports this clone. The chain uses TRBV5-1 and TRBJ2-3; TRBD2 agrees at 11 bases. The CDR3 is 15 amino acids. CDR1 and CDR2 (germline): SGHRS, YFSETQ. Losses at the gene ends were 3 bases for V and 6 bases for J; bases not matched to a gene: 6. The CDR3 is CASSSSGGPGDTQYF. The DNA for the CDR3 is TGCGCCAGCAGCTCTAGCGGGGGGCCGGGGGATACGCAGTATTTT.

This clone was seen more than once but under ten times. The V and J genes are TRBV2 and TRBJ2-5, with 8 bases identical to TRBD1. The V and J ends lost 10 bases and 3 bases, in that order; junction bases with no gene match: 4. The length of the CDR3 is 12 residues. From germline, CDR1 is SNHLY and CDR2 FYNNEI. This chain's CDR3 is CAIRQGKETQYF. The CDR3 nucleotides read TGTGCCATCCGACAGGGGAAAGAGACCCAGTACTTC.

The genes are TRBV28 and TRBJ1-6; D remains ambiguous. This CDR3 region has 15 residues. Trimming stripped 4 bases from V and 5 bases from J, with 12 bases between. Germline assignment: CDR1 MDHEN and CDR2 SYDVKM. The CDR3 protein is CASSSLVGDNSPLHF. The CDR3 nucleotides are TGTGCCAGCAGTTCGCTGGTCGGGGATAATTCACCCCTCCACTTT.

This clone was observed a few times. The V call is TRBV2, the J call TRBJ1-5; 9 bases line up with TRBD1. J lost 5 bases, V lost 2 bases, and 4 bases had no gene match. The CDR3 has 15 amino acids. Germline V gene lookup returns CDR1 SNHLY and CDR2 FYNNEI. The CDR3 nucleotides are TGTGCCAGCAGTGAATTTGGGACAGGGTATCAGCCCCAGCATTTT. This translates into CASSEFGTGYQPQHF.

The chain couples TRBV11-2 to TRBJ2-5; TRBD2 is a possible D gene (6 bases). The germline V gene encodes CDR1 SGHAT and CDR2 FQNNGV. V dropped 6 bases and J dropped 1 base, with 15 bases sitting between them. The CDR3 is 15 amino acids. The CDR3: CASRFWGDGQETQYF. CDR3 nucleotide sequence: TGTGCCAGCAGATTCTGGGGGGATGGCCAAGAGACCCAGTACTTC.

This clone was detected once. The rearrangement uses TRBV19 and TRBJ2-5; tentatively, D is TRBD1 (7 bases). The CDR3 loop spans 15 amino acids. Germline V gene lookup returns CDR1 LNHDA and CDR2 SQIVND (reference sequence). Trimming took 3 bases from V and 3 from J, leaving 14 bases between them. CDR3 nucleotides: TGTGCCAGTAGTATCGGCAGGGGGGACAAAGAGACCCAGTACTTC. It codes for CASSIGRGDKETQYF.

The rearrangement uses TRBV16 and TRBJ1-2, with D possibly TRBD1 on 6 matching bases. Deletions cut 2 bases from V and 2 bases from J, with 6 bases between. From germline, CDR1 is KGHSY and CDR2 FQNENV. The CDR3 has 13 residues. The CDR3 DNA follows: TGTGCCAGCAGCCAACAGGGGAACTATGGCTACACCTTC. It yields the protein CASSQQGNYGYTF.

The chain couples TRBV5-4 to TRBJ2-5, with 8 bases identical to TRBD2. This CDR3 comprises 17 residues. Germline CDR1 is SGHNT and CDR2 is YYREEE (reference sequence). J was trimmed by 0 bases and V by 4 bases; bases with no gene match: 11. The CDR3 region is CASSAGVGGRYQETQYF. In nucleotides, the CDR3 is TGTGCCAGCAGCGCTGGGGTGGGCGGGAGGTACCAAGAGACCCAGTACTTC.

The chain carries TRBV15 and TRBJ2-3, with 9 bases identical to TRBD2. Unmatched junction bases numbered 7, after V lost 0 bases and J lost 6 bases. This CDR3 spans 16 amino acids. Looked up from germline, CDR1 is LNHNV and CDR2 is YYDKDF (reference sequence). The CDR3 DNA reads TGTGCCACCAGCAGAGACCGTAGTAGCGGGGGTGATACGCAGTATTTT. Translation gives CATSRDRSSGGDTQYF.

The V gene is TRBV7-9, the J gene TRBJ2-2, with TRBD1 as a possible D gene (6 bases). V was clipped by 1 base and J by 6 bases, with 6 bases between them. The CDR3 is 13 amino acids. Germline V gene data show CDR1 as SEHNR and CDR2 as FQNEAQ (reference sequence). The CDR3 spells CASSLEGAGELFF. The CDR3 DNA follows: TGTGCCAGCAGCTTAGAGGGGGCCGGGGAGCTGTTTTTT.

Points on this clone: The junction does not match germline at one end; this may be a read error. This chain connects TRBV7-9 to TRBJ1-6; TRBD1 is a possible D gene (6 bases). CDR1 is SEHNR, CDR2 FQNEAQ, per germline (reference sequence). CDR3 length: 12 amino acids. Here the CDR3 reads CASSLGRGILRF. For the CDR3, the DNA is TGTGCCAGCAGCTTGGGAAGGGGGATTTTAAGATTT. The full variable domain, rest sourced from reference TRBV7-9 and TRBJ1-6, is DTGVSQNPRHKITKRGQNVTFRCDPISEHNRLYWYRQTLGQGPEFLTYFQNEAQLEKSRLLSDRFSAERPKGSFSTLEIQRTEQGDSAMYLCASSLGRGILRFGNGTRLTVT.

In this sample, this clone is medium-sized. The chain has TRBV4-1 and TRBJ2-3; D perhaps matches TRBD2 (6 bases). CDR1 is MGHRA and CDR2 is YSYEKL in the germline V gene. Trimming removed 0 bases at V and 4 bases at J, with 11 bases between. The CDR3 is 15 amino acids. CDR3 DNA: TGCGCCAGCAGCCAAGATTGGAGGGTCGCAGATACGCAGTATTTT. This codes for CASSQDWRVADTQYF.

The rearrangement links TRBV6-1 to TRBJ1-2; 8 positions agree with TRBD1. Trimming at V came to 2 bases and at J to 3 bases, leaving 5 bases not matched to a gene. The V gene's germline CDR1 is MNHNS and CDR2 SASEGT. The CDR3 consists of 15 residues. In DNA, the CDR3 is TGTGCCAGCAGTGAACATCAGGGGGCAGACTATGGCTACACCTTC. Translation gives CASSEHQGADYGYTF.

V is TRBV2 and J is TRBJ1-4; D is unresolved. V lost 6 bases to trimming and J lost 3 bases, with 17 bases between them. Germline CDR1 SNHLY, CDR2 FYNNEI. The CDR3 covers 16 residues. The CDR3 nucleotides read TGTGCCAGCAGCCCCGCCGAAACAGCTCCTAATGAAAAACTGTTTTTT. Amino acids: CASSPAETAPNEKLFF. Looking up the rest from reference TRBV2 and TRBJ1-4 gives the full variable domain: EPEVTQTPSHQVTQMGQEVILRCVPISNHLYFYWYRQILGQKVEFLVSFYNNEISEKSEIFDDQFSVERPDGSNFTLKIRSTKLEDSAMYFCASSPAETAPNEKLFFGSGTQLSVL.

The J gene is TRBJ1-2, the V gene TRBV7-9; unclear D gene. Germline values: CDR1 SEHNR, CDR2 FQNEAQ (reference sequence). This CDR3 spans 13 amino acids. Deletions cut 3 bases from V and 6 bases from J, with 11 bases between. CDR3: CASSLWAEHGYTF. DNA of the CDR3: TGTGCCAGCAGCTTGTGGGCAGAACATGGCTACACCTTC.

The rearrangement links TRBV5-8 to TRBJ1-2; 7 bases match TRBD1. The ends lost 4 bases at V and 4 bases at J; junction bases unmatched: 13. CDR1 SGHTS and CDR2 YDEGEE come from the germline V gene. The CDR3 consists of 16 residues. The CDR3 sequence: CASSRGGQDAPYGYTF. DNA of the CDR3: TGTGCCAGCAGCCGAGGTGGACAGGACGCCCCCTATGGCTACACCTTC.

V and J are TRBV7-2 and TRBJ2-3, with 9 bases that match TRBD2. CDR3 size: 16 residues. Germline V gives CDR1 SGHTA, CDR2 FQGNSA. Trimming took 5 bases from V and 1 from J; bases not matched to a gene: 7. CDR3 amino acids: CASSHLAGSGTDTQYF. The CDR3 DNA is TGTGCCAGCAGCCACCTAGCGGGGAGCGGCACAGATACGCAGTATTTT.

The chain links TRBV5-1 to TRBJ2-1; no reliable D call. This CDR3 has 14 residues. Germline V CDR1 and CDR2: SGHRS, YFSETQ. V shed 2 bases and J shed 8 bases, with 14 bases lying between them. The CDR3 sequence: CASSFEPGLDEQFF. The DNA for the CDR3 is TGCGCCAGCAGCTTCGAGCCCGGTCTGGATGAGCAGTTCTTC.

CDR3 sequence: CASSPDLRPGAAPSSYNEQFF. Written as DNA, the CDR3 is TGTGCCAGCAGTCCCGATCTGCGTCCAGGGGCCGCACCGAGCTCCTACAATGAGCAGTTCTTC. The chain joins TRBV28 to TRBJ2-1; tentative D call: TRBD1 (6 bases). Germline loops: CDR1 MDHEN, CDR2 SYDVKM. Trimming removed 5 bases at V and 0 bases at J, with 29 bases between. The length of the CDR3 is 21 residues.

The chain joins TRBV5-1 to TRBJ2-1, with 9 bases fitting TRBD2. This CDR3 contains 13 residues. Germline lookup yields CDR1 SGHRS and CDR2 YFSETQ. The V segment lost 5 bases and the J segment 8 bases; nucleotides outside the gene matches: 5. Written as DNA, the CDR3 is TGCGCCAGCAGGCTAGCGGGACTGGATGAGCAGTTCTTC. Its protein is CASRLAGLDEQFF.

The rearrangement links TRBV5-6 to TRBJ1-2; unclear D gene. Trimming left V 0 bases short and J 7 bases short, with 7 bases between. The CDR3 spans 12 residues. Germline CDR1 and CDR2: SGHDT and YYEEEE. The CDR3 loop reads CASSLGRGGYTF. The CDR3 region has the DNA TGTGCCAGCAGCTTGGGCCGAGGTGGCTACACCTTC.

This chain uses TRBV9 with TRBJ2-3; 8 bases agree with TRBD2. Trimming removed 7 bases from V and 7 bases from J; junction bases left unmatched: 17. CDR1 SGDLS and CDR2 YYNGEE come from the germline V gene. CDR3 length: 16 residues. CDR3 DNA: TGTGCCAGCGCTCTCGGGGGGGCCCTAAATTCCAATACGCAGTATTTT. The encoded protein is CASALGGALNSNTQYF.

The genes are TRBV6-4 and TRBJ2-2, with 12 bases matching TRBD2. CDR1 and CDR2 from the germline V gene are MRHNA and SNTAGT. The CDR3 runs 15 residues. V dropped 6 bases and J dropped 4; count of bases not matched to a gene: 3. CDR3 amino acids: CASSASGGATGELFF. The CDR3 region has the DNA TGTGCCAGCAGCGCTAGCGGGGGGGCCACCGGGGAGCTGTTTTTT.

Of note for this clone: The same CDR3 also results from other DNA sequences found in this sample. The J gene is TRBJ2-1, the V gene TRBV9; perhaps TRBD1 as D (5 bases). From germline, CDR1 is SGDLS and CDR2 YYNGEE. The CDR3 is 15 residues long. V gave up 0 bases and J gave up 0 bases, with 7 bases separating them. The CDR3 reads CASSVADSSYNEQFF. The CDR3, as DNA: TGTGCCAGCAGCGTAGCAGACAGCTCCTACAATGAGCAGTTCTTC.

This chain connects TRBV2 to TRBJ1-4, with a possible D match to TRBD1 (5 bases). Germline lookup yields CDR1 SNHLY and CDR2 FYNNEI. The V end was cut by 8 bases, the J end by 0 bases, with 13 bases between. The CDR3 sequence is 15 residues long. CDR3 sequence reads: CASGQGLSTNEKLFF. DNA of the CDR3: TGTGCCAGCGGGCAGGGATTATCAACTAATGAAAAACTGTTTTTT. The full variable domain, in which reference TRBV2 and TRBJ1-4 provide the parts outside the CDR3, is EPEVTQTPSHQVTQMGQEVILRCVPISNHLYFYWYRQILGQKVEFLVSFYNNEISEKSEIFDDQFSVERPDGSNFTLKIRSTKLEDSAMYFCASGQGLSTNEKLFFGSGTQLSVL.

The chain recombines TRBV19 with TRBJ1-1; no clear D gene. Germline lookup yields CDR1 LNHDA and CDR2 SQIVND (reference sequence). Trimming shortened V by 6 bases and J by 0 bases, and 8 bases separated the two germline ends. The CDR3 spans 13 residues. The CDR3, as DNA: TGTGCCAGTAGCCCGTTTATGAACACTGAAGCTTTCTTT. Translated: CASSPFMNTEAFF.

This clone was observed a few times. This CDR3 reads CAISDYNQPQHF. CDR3 nucleotide sequence: TGTGCCATCAGTGACTACAATCAGCCCCAGCATTTT. V is TRBV10-3 and J is TRBJ1-5, with D uncertain. CDR1 and CDR2 (germline): ENHRY, SYGVKD. This CDR3 is built from 12 residues. V was cut by 3 bases and J by 3 bases, with 3 bases left in between.

V is TRBV7-6 and J is TRBJ2-7; D remains unclear. The germline V and J ends were trimmed by 1 base and 0 bases, with 13 bases remaining between them. CDR1 is SGHVS, CDR2 FNYEAQ, per germline. The CDR3 is 16 residues long. The CDR3 reads CASSLVVQVASYEQYF. Here the CDR3 DNA reads TGTGCCAGCAGCTTAGTTGTCCAAGTTGCCTCCTACGAGCAGTACTTC.

This clone was seen only once. J is TRBJ2-2 and V is TRBV6-4; possible D gene TRBD2, 6 bases. In germline, CDR1 is MRHNA, CDR2 SNTAGT. The CDR3 consists of 14 residues. V was cut by 4 bases and J by 6 bases, with 12 bases left in between. The CDR3: CASSVGGEAGELFF. In DNA, the CDR3 is TGTGCCAGCAGTGTCGGAGGGGAGGCCGGGGAGCTGTTTTTT.

This clone occurred a few times. This chain links TRBV13 with TRBJ2-1; 11 bases align to TRBD2. The CDR3 has 20 residues. Germline loops: CDR1 PRHDT, CDR2 FYEKMQ (reference sequence). Trimming cost V 5 bases and J 6 bases; bases outside gene matches: 21. The CDR3 region is CASSLRRRRSGREWANEQFF. CDR3 DNA: TGTGCCAGCAGCCTTCGACGGCGCCGTAGCGGGAGGGAGTGGGCCAATGAGCAGTTCTTC. Using reference TRBV13 and TRBJ2-1 for the parts outside the CDR3, the full variable domain is AAGVIQSPRHLIKEKRETATLKCYPIPRHDTVYWYQQGPGQDPQFLISFYEKMQSDKGSIPDRFSAQQFSDYHSELNMSSLELGDSALYFCASSLRRRRSGREWANEQFFGPGTRLTVL.